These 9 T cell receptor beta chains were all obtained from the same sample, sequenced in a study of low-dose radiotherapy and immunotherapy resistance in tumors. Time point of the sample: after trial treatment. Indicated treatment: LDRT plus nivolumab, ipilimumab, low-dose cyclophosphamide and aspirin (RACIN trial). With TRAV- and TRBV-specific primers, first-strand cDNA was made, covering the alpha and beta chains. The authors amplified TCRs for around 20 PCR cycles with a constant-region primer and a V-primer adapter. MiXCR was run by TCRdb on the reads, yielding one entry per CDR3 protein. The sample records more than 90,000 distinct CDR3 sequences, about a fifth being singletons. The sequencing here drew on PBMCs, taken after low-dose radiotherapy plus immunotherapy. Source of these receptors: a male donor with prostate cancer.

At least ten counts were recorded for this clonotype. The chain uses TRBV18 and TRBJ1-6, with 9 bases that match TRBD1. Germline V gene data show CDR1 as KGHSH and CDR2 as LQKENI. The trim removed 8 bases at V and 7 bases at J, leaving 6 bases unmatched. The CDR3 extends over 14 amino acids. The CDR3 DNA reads TGTGCCAGCAGCCCCGGGACAGGGAATTCACCCCTCCACTTT. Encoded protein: CASSPGTGNSPLHF.

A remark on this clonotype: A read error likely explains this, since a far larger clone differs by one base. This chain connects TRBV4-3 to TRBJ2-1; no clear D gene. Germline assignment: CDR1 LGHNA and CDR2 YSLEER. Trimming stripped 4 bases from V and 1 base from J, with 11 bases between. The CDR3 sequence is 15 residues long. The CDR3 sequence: CASSRGRLSYNEQFF. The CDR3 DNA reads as TGCGCCAGCAGCCGAGGACGGCTTTCCTACAATGAGCAGTTCTTC.

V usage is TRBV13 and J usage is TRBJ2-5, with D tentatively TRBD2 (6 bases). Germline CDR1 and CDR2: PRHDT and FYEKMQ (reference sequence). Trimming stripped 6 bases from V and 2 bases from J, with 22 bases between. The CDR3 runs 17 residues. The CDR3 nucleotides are TGTGCCAGCAGGGAGGGGCGTACTAGCACAGGACAAGAGACCCAGTACTTC. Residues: CASREGRTSTGQETQYF.

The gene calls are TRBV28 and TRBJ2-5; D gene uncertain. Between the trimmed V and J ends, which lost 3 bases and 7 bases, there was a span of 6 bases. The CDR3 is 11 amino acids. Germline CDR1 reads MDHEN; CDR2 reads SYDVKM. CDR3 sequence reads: CASSLLRTQYF. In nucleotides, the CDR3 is TGTGCCAGCAGTTTGCTTCGGACCCAGTACTTC.

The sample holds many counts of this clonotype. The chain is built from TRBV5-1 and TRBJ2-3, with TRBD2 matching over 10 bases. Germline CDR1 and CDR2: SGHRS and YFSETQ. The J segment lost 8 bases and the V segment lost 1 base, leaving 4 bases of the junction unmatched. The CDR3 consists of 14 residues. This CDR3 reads CASSLSSGGATQYF. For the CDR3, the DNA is TGCGCCAGCAGCTTGTCTAGCGGGGGAGCTACGCAGTATTTT.

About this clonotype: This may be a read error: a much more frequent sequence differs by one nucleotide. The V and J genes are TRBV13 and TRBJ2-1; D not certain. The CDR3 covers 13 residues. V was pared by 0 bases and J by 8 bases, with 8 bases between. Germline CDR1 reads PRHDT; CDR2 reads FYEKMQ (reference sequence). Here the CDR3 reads CASSLGGEDEQFF. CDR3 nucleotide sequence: TGTGCCAGCAGCTTAGGAGGTGAGGATGAGCAGTTCTTC.

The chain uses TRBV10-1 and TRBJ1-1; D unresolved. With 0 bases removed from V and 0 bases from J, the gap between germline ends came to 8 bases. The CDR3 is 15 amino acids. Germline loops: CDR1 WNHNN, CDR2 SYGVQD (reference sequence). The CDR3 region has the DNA TGCGCCAGCAGTGAGTCCGCAGATATGAACACTGAAGCTTTCTTT. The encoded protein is CASSESADMNTEAFF.

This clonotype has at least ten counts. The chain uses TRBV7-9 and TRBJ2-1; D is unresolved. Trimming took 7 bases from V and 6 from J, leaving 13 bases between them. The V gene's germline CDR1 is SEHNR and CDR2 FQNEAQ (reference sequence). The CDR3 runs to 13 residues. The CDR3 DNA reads TGTGCCAGCACCCCCAACATCCCCAATGAGCAGTTCTTC. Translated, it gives CASTPNIPNEQFF.

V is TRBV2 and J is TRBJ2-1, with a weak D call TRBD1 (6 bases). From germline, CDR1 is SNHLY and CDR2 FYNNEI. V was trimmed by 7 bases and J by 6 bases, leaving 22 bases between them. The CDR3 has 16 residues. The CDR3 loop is CASTYRDGPYINEQFF. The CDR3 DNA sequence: TGTGCCAGCACTTACAGGGACGGCCCCTACATCAATGAGCAGTTCTTC.